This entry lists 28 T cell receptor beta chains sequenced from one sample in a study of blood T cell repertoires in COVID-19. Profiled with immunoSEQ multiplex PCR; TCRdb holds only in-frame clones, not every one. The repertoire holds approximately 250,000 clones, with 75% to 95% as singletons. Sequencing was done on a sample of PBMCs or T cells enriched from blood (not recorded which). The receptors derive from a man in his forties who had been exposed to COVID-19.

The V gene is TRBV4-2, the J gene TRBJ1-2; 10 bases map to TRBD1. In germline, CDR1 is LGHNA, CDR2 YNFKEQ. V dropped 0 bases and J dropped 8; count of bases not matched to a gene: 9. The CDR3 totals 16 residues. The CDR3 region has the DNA TGTGCCAGCAGCCAAGATATCGGACAGGGGGGCTCAGGCTACACCTTC. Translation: CASSQDIGQGGSGYTF.

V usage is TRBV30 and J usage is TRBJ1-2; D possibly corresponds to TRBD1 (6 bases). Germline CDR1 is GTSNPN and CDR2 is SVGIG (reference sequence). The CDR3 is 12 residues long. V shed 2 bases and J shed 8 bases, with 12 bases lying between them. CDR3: CAWSRGSGGYTF. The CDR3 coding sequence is TGTGCCTGGAGTAGGGGGTCGGGGGGCTACACCTTC.

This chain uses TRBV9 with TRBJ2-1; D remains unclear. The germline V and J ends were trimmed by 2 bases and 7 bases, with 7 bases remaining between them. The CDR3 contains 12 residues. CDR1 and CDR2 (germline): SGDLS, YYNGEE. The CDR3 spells CASSVRENEQFF. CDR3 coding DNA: TGTGCCAGCAGCGTTAGAGAAAATGAGCAGTTCTTC.

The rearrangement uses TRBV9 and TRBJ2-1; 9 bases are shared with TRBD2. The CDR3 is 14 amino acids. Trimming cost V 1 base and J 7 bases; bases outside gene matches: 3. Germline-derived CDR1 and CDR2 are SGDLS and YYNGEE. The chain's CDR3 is CASSVRREGNEQFF. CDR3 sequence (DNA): TGTGCCAGCAGCGTAAGGCGGGAGGGGAATGAGCAGTTCTTC.

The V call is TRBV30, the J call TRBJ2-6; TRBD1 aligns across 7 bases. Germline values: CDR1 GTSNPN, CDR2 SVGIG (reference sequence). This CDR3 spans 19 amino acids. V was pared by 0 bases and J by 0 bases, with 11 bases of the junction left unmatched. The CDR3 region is CAWSVFKGRGYSGANVLTF. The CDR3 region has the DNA TGTGCCTGGAGTGTATTTAAGGGCAGGGGGTACTCTGGGGCCAACGTCCTGACTTTC.

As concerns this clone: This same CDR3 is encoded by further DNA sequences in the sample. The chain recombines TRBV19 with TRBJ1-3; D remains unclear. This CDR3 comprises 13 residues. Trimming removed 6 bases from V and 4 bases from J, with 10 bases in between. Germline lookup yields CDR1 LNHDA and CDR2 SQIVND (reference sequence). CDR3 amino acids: CASRRGSGNTIYF. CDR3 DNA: TGTGCCAGTAGACGAGGGTCCGGAAACACCATATATTTT.

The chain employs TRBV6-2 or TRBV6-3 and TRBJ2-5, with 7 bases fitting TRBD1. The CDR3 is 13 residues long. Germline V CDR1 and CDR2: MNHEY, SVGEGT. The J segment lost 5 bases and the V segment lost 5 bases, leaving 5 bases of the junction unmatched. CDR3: CASSNRRGETQYF. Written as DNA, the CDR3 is TGTGCCAGCAGTAACCGCAGGGGGGAGACCCAGTACTTC.

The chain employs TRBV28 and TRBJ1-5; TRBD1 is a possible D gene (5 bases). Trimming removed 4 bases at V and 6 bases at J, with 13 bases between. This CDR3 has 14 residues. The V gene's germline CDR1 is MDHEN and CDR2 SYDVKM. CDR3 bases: TGTGCCAGCAGTTCTGGACAAGTAGGTCAGCCCCAGCATTTT. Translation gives CASSSGQVGQPQHF.

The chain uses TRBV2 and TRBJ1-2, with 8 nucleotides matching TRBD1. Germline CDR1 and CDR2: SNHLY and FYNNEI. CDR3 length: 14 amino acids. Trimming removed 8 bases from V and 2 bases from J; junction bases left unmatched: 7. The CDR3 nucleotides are TGTGCCAGCTTCTACGGGACAGGAAACTATGGCTACACCTTC. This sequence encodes CASFYGTGNYGYTF.

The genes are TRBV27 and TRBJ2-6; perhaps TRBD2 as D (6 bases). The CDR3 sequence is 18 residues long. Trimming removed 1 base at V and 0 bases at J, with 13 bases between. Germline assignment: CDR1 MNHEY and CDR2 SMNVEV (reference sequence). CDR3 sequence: CASSLYGGVGSGANVLTF. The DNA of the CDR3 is TGTGCCAGCAGTTTATATGGAGGGGTGGGCTCTGGGGCCAACGTCCTGACTTTC.

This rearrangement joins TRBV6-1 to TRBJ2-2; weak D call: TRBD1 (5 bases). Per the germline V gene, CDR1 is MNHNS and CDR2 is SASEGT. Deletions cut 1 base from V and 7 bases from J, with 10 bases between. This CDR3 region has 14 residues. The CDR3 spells CASSEGPDSGELFF. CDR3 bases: TGTGCCAGCAGTGAAGGGCCAGACAGCGGGGAGCTGTTTTTT.

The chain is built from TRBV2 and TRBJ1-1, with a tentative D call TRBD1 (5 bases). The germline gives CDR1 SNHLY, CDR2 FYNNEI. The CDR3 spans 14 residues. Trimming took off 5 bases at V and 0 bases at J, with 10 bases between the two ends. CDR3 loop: CASSKLTVNTEAFF. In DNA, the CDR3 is TGTGCCAGCAGTAAGCTGACAGTGAACACTGAAGCTTTCTTT. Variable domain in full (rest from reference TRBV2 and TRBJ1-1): EPEVTQTPSHQVTQMGQEVILRCVPISNHLYFYWYRQILGQKVEFLVSFYNNEISEKSEIFDDQFSVERPDGSNFTLKIRSTKLEDSAMYFCASSKLTVNTEAFFGQGTRLTVV.

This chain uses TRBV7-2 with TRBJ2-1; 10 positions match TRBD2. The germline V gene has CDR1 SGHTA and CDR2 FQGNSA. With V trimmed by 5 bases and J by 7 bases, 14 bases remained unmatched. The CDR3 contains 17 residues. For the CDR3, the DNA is TGTGCCAGCAGCCCTCGGCGGTTGTTAGCGGGAGGAAATGAGCAGTTCTTC. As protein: CASSPRRLLAGGNEQFF.

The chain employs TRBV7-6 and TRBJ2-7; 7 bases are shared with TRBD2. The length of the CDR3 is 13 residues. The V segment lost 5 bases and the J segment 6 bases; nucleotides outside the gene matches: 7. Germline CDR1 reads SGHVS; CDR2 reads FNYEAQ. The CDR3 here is CASSPRTSGEQYF. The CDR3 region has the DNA TGTGCCAGCAGCCCAAGGACTAGTGGCGAGCAGTACTTC.

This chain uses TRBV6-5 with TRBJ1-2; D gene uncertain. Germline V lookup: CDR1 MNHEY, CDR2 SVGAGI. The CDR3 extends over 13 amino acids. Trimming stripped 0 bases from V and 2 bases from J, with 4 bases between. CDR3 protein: CASSYSGNYGYTF. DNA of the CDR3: TGTGCCAGCAGTTACTCGGGCAACTATGGCTACACCTTC.

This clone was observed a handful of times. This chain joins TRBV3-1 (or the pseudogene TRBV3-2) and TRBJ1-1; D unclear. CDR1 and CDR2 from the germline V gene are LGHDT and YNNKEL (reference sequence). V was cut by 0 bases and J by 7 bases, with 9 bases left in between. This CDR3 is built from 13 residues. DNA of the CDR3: TGTGCCAGCAGCCAAGATGAGAGATTTGAAGCTTTCTTT. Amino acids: CASSQDERFEAFF.

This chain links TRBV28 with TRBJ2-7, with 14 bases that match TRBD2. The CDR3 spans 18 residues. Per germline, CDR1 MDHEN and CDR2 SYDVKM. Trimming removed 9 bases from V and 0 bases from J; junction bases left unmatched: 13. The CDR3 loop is CAREHLGLAGGSSYEQYF. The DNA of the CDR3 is TGTGCCAGGGAGCATCTCGGACTAGCGGGAGGTAGCTCCTACGAGCAGTACTTC.

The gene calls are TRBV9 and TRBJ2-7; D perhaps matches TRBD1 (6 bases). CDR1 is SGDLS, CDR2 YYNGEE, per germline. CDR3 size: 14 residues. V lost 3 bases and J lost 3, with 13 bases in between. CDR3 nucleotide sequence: TGTGCCAGCAGCGCACAGGGAGCCCTCTACGAGCAGTACTTC. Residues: CASSAQGALYEQYF.

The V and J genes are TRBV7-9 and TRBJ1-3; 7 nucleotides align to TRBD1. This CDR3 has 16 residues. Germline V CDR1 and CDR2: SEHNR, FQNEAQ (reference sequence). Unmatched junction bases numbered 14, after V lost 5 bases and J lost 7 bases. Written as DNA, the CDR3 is TGTGCCAGCAGCCAGGAGGGACAGTCTTCACGTAACACCATATATTTT. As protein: CASSQEGQSSRNTIYF.

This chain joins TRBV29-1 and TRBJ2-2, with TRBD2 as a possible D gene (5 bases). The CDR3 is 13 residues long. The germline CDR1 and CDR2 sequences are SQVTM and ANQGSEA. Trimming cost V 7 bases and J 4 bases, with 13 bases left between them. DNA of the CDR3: TGCAGCGGGAGCTTAGCGCCCACCGGGGAGCTGTTTTTT. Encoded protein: CSGSLAPTGELFF.

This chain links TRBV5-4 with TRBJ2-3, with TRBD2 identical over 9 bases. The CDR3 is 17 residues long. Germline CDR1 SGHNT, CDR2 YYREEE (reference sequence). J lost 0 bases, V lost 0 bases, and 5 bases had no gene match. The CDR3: CASSLAGGRASTDTQYF. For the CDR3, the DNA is TGTGCCAGCAGCTTGGCGGGCGGGAGGGCCAGCACAGATACGCAGTATTTT.

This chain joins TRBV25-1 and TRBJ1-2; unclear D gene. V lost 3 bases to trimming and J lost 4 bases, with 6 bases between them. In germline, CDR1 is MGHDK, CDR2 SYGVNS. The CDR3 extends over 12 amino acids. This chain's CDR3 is CASSDWPYGYTF. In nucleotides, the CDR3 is TGTGCCAGCAGTGACTGGCCCTATGGCTACACCTTC.

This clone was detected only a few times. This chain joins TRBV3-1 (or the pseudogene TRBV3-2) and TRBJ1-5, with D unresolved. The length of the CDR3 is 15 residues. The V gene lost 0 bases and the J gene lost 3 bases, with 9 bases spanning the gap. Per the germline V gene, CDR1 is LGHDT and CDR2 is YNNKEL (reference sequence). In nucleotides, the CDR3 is TGTGCCAGCAGCCAAGAAACCGGGATCAATCAGCCCCAGCATTTT. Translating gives CASSQETGINQPQHF.

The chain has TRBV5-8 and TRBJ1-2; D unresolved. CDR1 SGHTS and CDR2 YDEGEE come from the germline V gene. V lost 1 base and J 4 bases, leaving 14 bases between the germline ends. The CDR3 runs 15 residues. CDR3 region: CASSLRRRLPYGYTF. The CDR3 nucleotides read TGTGCCAGCAGCTTGCGGAGACGGCTCCCCTATGGCTACACCTTC.

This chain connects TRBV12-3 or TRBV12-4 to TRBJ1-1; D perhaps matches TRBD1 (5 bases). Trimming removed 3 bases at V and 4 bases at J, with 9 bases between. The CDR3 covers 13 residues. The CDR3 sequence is CASSFGRGTEAFF. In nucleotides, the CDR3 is TGTGCCAGCAGTTTTGGGAGGGGCACTGAAGCTTTCTTT.

DNA for the CDR3: TGTGCCAGCAGCGTCAGCACAGGGGGCGGGGAGCTGTTTTTT. Its protein is CASSVSTGGGELFF. The chain has TRBV9 and TRBJ2-2; TRBD1 agrees at 8 bases. This CDR3 is 14 amino acids long. Germline V gene sequence: CDR1 SGDLS, CDR2 YYNGEE. Germline trimming cut 2 bases from V and 7 bases from J; bases unmatched to any gene: 4.

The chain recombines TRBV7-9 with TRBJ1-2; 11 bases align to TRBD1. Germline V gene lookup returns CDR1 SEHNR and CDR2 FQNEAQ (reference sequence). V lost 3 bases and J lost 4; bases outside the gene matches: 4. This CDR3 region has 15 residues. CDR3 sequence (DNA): TGTGCCAGCAGCTTGGACAGGGGGCTTGTCTATGGCTACACCTTC. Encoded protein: CASSLDRGLVYGYTF. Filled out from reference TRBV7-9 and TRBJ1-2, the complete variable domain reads DTGVSQNPRHKITKRGQNVTFRCDPISEHNRLYWYRQTLGQGPEFLTYFQNEAQLEKSRLLSDRFSAERPKGSFSTLEIQRTEQGDSAMYLCASSLDRGLVYGYTFGSGTRLTVV.

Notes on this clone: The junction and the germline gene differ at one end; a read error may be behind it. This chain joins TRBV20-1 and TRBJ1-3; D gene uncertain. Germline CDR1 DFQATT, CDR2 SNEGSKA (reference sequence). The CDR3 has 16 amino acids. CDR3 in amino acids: CSASRVGVSSGSTIYF. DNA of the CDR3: TGCAGTGCTAGTAGGGTCGGGGTGTCCTCTGGAAGCACCATATATTTT.